Below, 20 T cell receptor beta chains from the same sample are listed, as sequenced in a study of beta chain features in type 1 diabetes (dated by TCRdb to the late 2010s). Overall study results and their limits: Type 1 diabetes patients showed a moderate but significant shortening of TCRB CDR3 length in all four CD4+ subsets.

Libraries were made using the immunoSEQ multiplex PCR assay. The High Capacity cDNA Reverse Transcription Kit was used to reverse transcribe all of the isolated RNA, meaning that expressed TCRB transcripts were what got sequenced. What TCRdb holds here is the immuneACCESS table cut down to in-frame rearrangements. Part of the clones is not present; checked against another copy, under half of the missing clones reflect an unresolved V gene, and the others are unexplained. Within this sample are about 150,000 clones, with under 13% of them counted one time only. The ten largest make up approximately 0.5% of the sample. These receptors lack a known antigen. The sequenced sample was central memory CD4+ T cells from blood. The receptors were sampled from a man aged 25-40 years with type 1 diabetes.

The V call is TRBV28, the J call TRBJ2-3; TRBD2 matches 7 bases. Germline V CDR1 and CDR2: MDHEN, SYDVKM. The CDR3 length is 14 residues. V dropped 5 bases and J dropped 4; count of bases not matched to a gene: 6. The CDR3 DNA follows: TGTGCCAGCAGTCAAGCGGGAAGGGCAGATACGCAGTATTTT. Amino acid sequence: CASSQAGRADTQYF.

This clone has a handful of counts. J is TRBJ2-7 and V is TRBV2, with TRBD1 as a possible D gene (6 bases). The length of the CDR3 is 12 residues. V was trimmed by 8 bases and J by 5 bases, leaving 13 bases between them. The germline CDR1 and CDR2 sequences are SNHLY and FYNNEI. The CDR3 DNA is TGTGCCAGCGGGCAGGGGTACCACGAGCAGTACTTC. Translated: CASGQGYHEQYF.

The CDR3 spells CASSLGNSNTGELFF. The CDR3 coding sequence is TGCGCCAGCAGCTTGGGTAACAGCAACACCGGGGAGCTGTTTTTT. This chain joins TRBV5-1 and TRBJ2-2, with D unresolved. Trimming removed 0 bases from V and 2 bases from J, with 8 bases in between. The CDR3 is 15 amino acids. Germline loops: CDR1 SGHRS, CDR2 YFSETQ.

The chain's CDR3 is CASSLGILGQGTNTEAFF. The DNA for the CDR3 is TGTGCCAGCAGTTTAGGTATACTCGGACAGGGGACGAACACTGAAGCTTTCTTT. This chain uses TRBV28 with TRBJ1-1, with 9 bases matching TRBD1. With V trimmed by 2 bases and J by 1 base, 11 bases remained unmatched. The CDR3 length is 18 residues. The germline CDR1 and CDR2 sequences are MDHEN and SYDVKM.

This CDR3 is CASSEQGLVEQFF. As DNA, the CDR3 is TGTGCCAGCAGTGAACAGGGACTAGTCGAGCAGTTCTTC. The V call is TRBV2, the J call TRBJ2-1; 8 bases fit TRBD2. V dropped 2 bases and J dropped 10; count of bases not matched to a gene: 4. The V gene's germline CDR1 is SNHLY and CDR2 FYNNEI. The CDR3 is 13 residues long.

The V and J genes are TRBV5-4 and TRBJ2-3; 13 nucleotides align to TRBD2. Germline V gene data show CDR1 as SGHNT and CDR2 as YYREEE (reference sequence). This CDR3 has 16 amino acids. The J segment lost 5 bases and the V segment lost 4 bases, leaving 7 bases of the junction unmatched. In nucleotides, the CDR3 is TGTGCCAGCAGCCCGGGACTAGCGGGACCCGGAGATACGCAGTATTTT. This gives the protein CASSPGLAGPGDTQYF.

V usage is TRBV5-1 and J usage is TRBJ2-1, with D possibly matching TRBD1 (5 bases). The V end lost 5 bases, the J end lost 8 bases, and 17 bases lay between the germline ends. The CDR3 is made up of 14 amino acids. CDR1 is SGHRS, CDR2 YFSETQ, per germline. The CDR3 nucleotides are TGCGCCAGCAGTAGGCAGGGTCGTATAGATGAGCAGTTCTTC. The encoded protein is CASSRQGRIDEQFF.

V and J are TRBV4-1 and TRBJ1-1, with TRBD1 identical over 8 bases. The length of the CDR3 is 16 residues. Germline trimming cut 4 bases from V and 2 bases from J; bases unmatched to any gene: 9. From germline, CDR1 is MGHRA and CDR2 YSYEKL. The CDR3 spells CASSPSSGGANTEAFF. The CDR3 DNA reads as TGCGCCAGCAGCCCCTCTTCAGGGGGCGCCAACACTGAAGCTTTCTTT.

This clone was found a few times. V and J are TRBV28 and TRBJ2-3; D may be TRBD1 (6 bases). Germline V gives CDR1 MDHEN, CDR2 SYDVKM. The ends were cut back, 6 bases at V and 5 bases at J, with 15 bases in the middle. This CDR3 region has 14 residues. This chain's CDR3 is CASRLQGAGDTQYF. The CDR3 DNA is TGTGCCAGCAGACTACAGGGTGCAGGAGATACGCAGTATTTT.

In this sample, this clone turned up a few times. The chain employs TRBV6-5 and TRBJ2-1, with 9 nucleotides matching TRBD1. The CDR3 covers 14 residues. J lost 10 bases, V lost 7 bases, and 11 bases had no gene match. CDR1 and CDR2 (germline): MNHEY, SVGAGI. The chain's CDR3 is CASTLDRGPGEQFF. The CDR3 bases are TGTGCCAGCACTTTGGACAGGGGCCCGGGCGAGCAGTTCTTC.

The genes are TRBV27 and TRBJ2-5; 9 nucleotides line up with TRBD2. V gave up 3 bases and J gave up 4 bases; unmatched junction bases: 15. Germline CDR1 reads MNHEY; CDR2 reads SMNVEV (reference sequence). This CDR3 has 18 residues. CDR3 residues: CASSFPFQERGRAETQYF. In DNA form, the CDR3 reads TGTGCCAGCAGTTTTCCCTTCCAGGAGCGCGGGAGGGCAGAGACCCAGTACTTC.

This chain uses TRBV5-5 with TRBJ2-1, with D perhaps matching TRBD2 (6 bases). Germline V lookup: CDR1 SGHKS, CDR2 YYEKEE (reference sequence). The CDR3 covers 15 residues. V gave up 2 bases and J gave up 0 bases, with 9 bases separating them. CDR3: CASSLNSGSYNEQFF. The CDR3 bases are TGTGCCAGCAGCTTAAATAGCGGCTCCTACAATGAGCAGTTCTTC.

The rearrangement links TRBV30 to TRBJ2-1; TRBD1 matches at 7 bases. V lost 4 bases to trimming and J lost 9 bases; unmatched junction nucleotides: 9. Germline V gives CDR1 GTSNPN, CDR2 SVGIG (reference sequence). The CDR3 loop spans 13 amino acids. The CDR3 protein is CAWKGWDRTEQFF. The CDR3 DNA reads TGTGCCTGGAAAGGTTGGGACAGAACTGAGCAGTTCTTC.

In its sample, this clone was seen a few times. This rearrangement joins TRBV5-6 to TRBJ2-7, with D possibly being TRBD1 (6 bases). V lost 0 bases, J lost 2 bases, and 9 bases lay in between. This CDR3 region has 14 residues. Germline V gene data show CDR1 as SGHDT and CDR2 as YYEEEE. CDR3: CASSLVQGAYEQYF. In nucleotides, the CDR3 is TGTGCCAGCAGCTTGGTACAGGGAGCCTACGAGCAGTACTTC.

This chain links TRBV5-1 with TRBJ1-2, with a tentative D call TRBD1 (5 bases). Germline V gives CDR1 SGHRS, CDR2 YFSETQ. This CDR3 region has 13 residues. V shed 3 bases and J shed 3 bases, with 9 bases lying between them. Written as DNA, the CDR3 is TGCGCCAGCAGCTCAGGGCAGGACTATGGCTACACCTTC. Its protein is CASSSGQDYGYTF.

The V and J genes are TRBV2 and TRBJ2-6, with 7 bases matching TRBD1. CDR1 and CDR2 from the germline V gene are SNHLY and FYNNEI. The CDR3 runs 17 residues. The V segment lost 7 bases and the J segment 0 bases; nucleotides outside the gene matches: 9. CDR3 in amino acids: CASTRRGQSSGANVLTF. CDR3 nucleotide sequence: TGTGCCAGCACCCGAAGGGGACAGAGCTCTGGGGCCAACGTCCTGACTTTC.

This clone was recorded a few times. V usage is TRBV29-1 and J usage is TRBJ2-3; TRBD1 is a possible D gene (7 bases). Trimming removed 6 bases at V and 2 bases at J, with 15 bases between. Germline V lookup: CDR1 SQVTM, CDR2 ANQGSEA. The CDR3 runs to 14 residues. Here the CDR3 DNA reads TGCAGCGTCCGATTCAGGGGGGCCACAGATACGCAGTATTTT. It codes for CSVRFRGATDTQYF.

This clone was picked up many times. This chain links TRBV7-9 with TRBJ1-2; D ambiguous. CDR1 and CDR2 from the germline V gene are SEHNR and FQNEAQ (reference sequence). This CDR3 has 15 residues. V lost 3 bases to trimming and J lost 4 bases, with 15 bases between them. The CDR3 sequence is CASSFYSGESYGYTF. As DNA, the CDR3 is TGTGCCAGCAGCTTCTACAGCGGTGAGAGCTATGGCTACACCTTC.

The chain has TRBV7-9 and TRBJ2-3; D remains ambiguous. The V end lost 4 bases, the J end lost 0 bases, and 20 bases lay between the germline ends. The CDR3 covers 18 residues. The germline CDR1 and CDR2 sequences are SEHNR and FQNEAQ (reference sequence). CDR3 region: CASSSTFLADSSTDTQYF. CDR3 sequence (DNA): TGTGCCAGCAGCTCCACCTTCTTGGCAGATTCTAGCACAGATACGCAGTATTTT.

This rearrangement joins TRBV9 to TRBJ1-1, with D maybe TRBD1 (5 bases). The V and J ends lost 0 bases and 1 base respectively, with 10 bases between them. The germline gives CDR1 SGDLS, CDR2 YYNGEE. The CDR3 is 15 amino acids. The DNA for the CDR3 is TGTGCCAGCAGCGTAGCTTTGGGGGGGAACACTGAAGCTTTCTTT. Amino acids: CASSVALGGNTEAFF. The whole variable domain, filled in from reference TRBV9 and TRBJ1-1, reads DSGVTQTPKHLITATGQRVTLRCSPRSGDLSVYWYQQSLDQGLQFLIQYYNGEERAKGNILERFSAQQFPDLHSELNLSSLELGDSALYFCASSVALGGNTEAFFGQGTRLTVV.